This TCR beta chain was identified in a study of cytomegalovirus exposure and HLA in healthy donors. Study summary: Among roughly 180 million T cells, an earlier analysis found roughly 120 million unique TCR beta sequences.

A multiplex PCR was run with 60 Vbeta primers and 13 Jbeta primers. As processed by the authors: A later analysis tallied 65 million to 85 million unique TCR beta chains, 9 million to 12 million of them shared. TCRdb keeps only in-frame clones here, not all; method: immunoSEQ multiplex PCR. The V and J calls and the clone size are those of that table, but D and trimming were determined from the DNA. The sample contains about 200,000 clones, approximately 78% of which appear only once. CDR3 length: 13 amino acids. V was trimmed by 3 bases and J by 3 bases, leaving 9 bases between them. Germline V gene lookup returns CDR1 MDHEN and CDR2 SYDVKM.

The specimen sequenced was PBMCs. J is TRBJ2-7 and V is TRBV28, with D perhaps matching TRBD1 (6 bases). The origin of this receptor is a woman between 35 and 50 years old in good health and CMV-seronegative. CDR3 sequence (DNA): TGTGCCAGCAGTTTGGGGGCTTACTACGAGCAGTACTTC. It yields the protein CASSLGAYYEQYF.